This entry concerns a single T cell receptor beta chain. The data belong to a study of cytomegalovirus exposure and HLA in healthy donors. With 60 Vbeta and 13 Jbeta primers, the PCR was carried out. Profiling relied on immunoSEQ multiplex PCR, and the TCRdb table lists in-frame clones only, not all of them. Of 150,000 to 200,000 clones in the sample, roughly 85% are singletons; the top ten hold around 2.3%. This CDR3 has 17 amino acids. Germline loops: CDR1 SGHAT, CDR2 FQNNGV. Germline trimming cut 1 base from V and 0 bases from J; bases unmatched to any gene: 4. The chain carries TRBV11-2 and TRBJ2-1; 9 bases align to TRBD2. This TCR was sampled from a woman between 45 and 65 years old in good health and CMV-seronegative. The specimen sequenced was PBMCs. CDR3 DNA: TGTGCCAGCAGCTTAGTAGGACTAGCGAGCTCCTACAATGAGCAGTTCTTC. This gives the protein CASSLVGLASSYNEQFF.